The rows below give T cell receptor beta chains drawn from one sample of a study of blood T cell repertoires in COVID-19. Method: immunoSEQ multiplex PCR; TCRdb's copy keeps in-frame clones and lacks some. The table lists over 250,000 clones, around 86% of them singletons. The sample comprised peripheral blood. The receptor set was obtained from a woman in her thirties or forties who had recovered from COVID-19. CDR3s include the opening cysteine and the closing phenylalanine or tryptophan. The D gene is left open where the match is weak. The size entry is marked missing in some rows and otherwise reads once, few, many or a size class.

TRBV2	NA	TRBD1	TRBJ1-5	TGTGCCAGCAGTATGGGACAGGGGGAAATAGAGCCCCAGCATTTT	CASSMGQGEIEPQHF
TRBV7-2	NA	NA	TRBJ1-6	TGTGCCAGCAGCTTAGGGTCTCAGGGTGGTTCACCCCTCCACTTT	CASSLGSQGGSPLHF
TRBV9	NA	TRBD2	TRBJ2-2	TGTGCCAGCAGCGTGGCGGGGCTAGCGGCGAACACCGGGGAGCTGTTTTTT	CASSVAGLAANTGELFF
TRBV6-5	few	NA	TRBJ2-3	TGTGCCAGCAGTTACGATGGCAGGGGCACAGATACGCAGTATTTT	CASSYDGRGTDTQYF
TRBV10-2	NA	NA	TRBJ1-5	TGCGCCAGCAATACAGCGGGGTTCAATCAGCCCCAGCATTTT	CASNTAGFNQPQHF
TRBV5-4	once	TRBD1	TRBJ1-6	TGTGCCAGCAGCCGGGGCGGCCAGGGGGACTCACCCCTCCACTTT	CASSRGGQGDSPLHF
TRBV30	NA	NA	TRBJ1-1	TGTGCCTGGAGTCGCGGGACTAACACTGAAGCTTTCTTT	CAWSRGTNTEAFF
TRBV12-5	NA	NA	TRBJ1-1	TGTGCTAGTGGTCTTCGACCGGGGGTAGGGACTGAAGCTTTCTTT	CASGLRPGVGTEAFF
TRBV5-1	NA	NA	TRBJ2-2	TGCGCCAGCAGCTTTAGCCCCACGGGAGGGGAGCTGTTTTTT	CASSFSPTGGELFF
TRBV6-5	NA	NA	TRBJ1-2	TGTGCCAGCAGCACGACACGTCTCGGTGGCTACACCTTC	CASSTTRLGGYTF
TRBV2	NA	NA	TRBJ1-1	TGTGCCACCAGAACAGACAGGTTGAACACTGAAGCTTTCTTT	CATRTDRLNTEAFF
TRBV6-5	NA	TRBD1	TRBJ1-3	TGTGCCAGCAGTTACGACAGGGACTCTGGAAACACCATATATTTT	CASSYDRDSGNTIYF
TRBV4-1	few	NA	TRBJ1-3	TGCGCCAGCAGCCAAGATCAGGGCTCCCCAGGAAACACCATATATTTT	CASSQDQGSPGNTIYF
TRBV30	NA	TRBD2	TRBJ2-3	TGTGCCTGCGATCTAGCGGGGGAGCGATTCCCTAATACGCAGTATTTT	CACDLAGERFPNTQYF